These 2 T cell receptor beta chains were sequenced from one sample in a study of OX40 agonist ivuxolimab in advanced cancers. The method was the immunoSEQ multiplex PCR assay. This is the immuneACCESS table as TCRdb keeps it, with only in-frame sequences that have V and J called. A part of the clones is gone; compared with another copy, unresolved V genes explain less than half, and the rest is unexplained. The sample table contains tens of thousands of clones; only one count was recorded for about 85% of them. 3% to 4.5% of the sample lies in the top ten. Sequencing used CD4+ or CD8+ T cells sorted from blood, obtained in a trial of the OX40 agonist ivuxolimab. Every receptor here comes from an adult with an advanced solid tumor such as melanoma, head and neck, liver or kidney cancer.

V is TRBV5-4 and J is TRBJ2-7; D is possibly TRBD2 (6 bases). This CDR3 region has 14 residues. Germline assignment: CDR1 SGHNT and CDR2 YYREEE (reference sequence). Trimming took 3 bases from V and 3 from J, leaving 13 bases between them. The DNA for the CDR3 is TGTGCCAGCAGCTGGGAGGAGGGCGACTACGAGCAGTACTTC. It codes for CASSWEEGDYEQYF.

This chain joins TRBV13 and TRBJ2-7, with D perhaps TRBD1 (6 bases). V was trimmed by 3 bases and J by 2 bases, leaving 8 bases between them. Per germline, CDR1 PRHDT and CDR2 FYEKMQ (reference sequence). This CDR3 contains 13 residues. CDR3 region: CASSLDSTYEQYF. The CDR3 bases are TGTGCCAGCAGCTTGGACAGTACCTACGAGCAGTACTTC. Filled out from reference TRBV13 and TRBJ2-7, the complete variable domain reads AAGVIQSPRHLIKEKRETATLKCYPIPRHDTVYWYQQGPGQDPQFLISFYEKMQSDKGSIPDRFSAQQFSDYHSELNMSSLELGDSALYFCASSLDSTYEQYFGPGTRLTVT.